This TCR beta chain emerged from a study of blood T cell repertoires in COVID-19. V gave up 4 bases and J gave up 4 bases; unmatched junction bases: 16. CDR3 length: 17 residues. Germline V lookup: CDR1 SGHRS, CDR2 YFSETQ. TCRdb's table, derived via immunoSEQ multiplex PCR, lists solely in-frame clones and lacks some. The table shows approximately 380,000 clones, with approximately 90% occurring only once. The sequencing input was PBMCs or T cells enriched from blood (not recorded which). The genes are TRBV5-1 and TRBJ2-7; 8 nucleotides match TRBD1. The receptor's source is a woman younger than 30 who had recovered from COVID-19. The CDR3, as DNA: TGCGCCAGCAGCCGGTTTTTAAGTGGGACAGGAGGATACGAGCAGTACTTC. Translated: CASSRFLSGTGGYEQYF.